A single sample gave rise to the 6 T cell receptor beta chains below, sequenced in a study of blood T cell repertoires in COVID-19. Sequenced by immunoSEQ multiplex PCR; TCRdb stores in-frame clones only, minus some. The sample comprises 250,000 to 350,000 clones, approximately 82% of which are singletons, and around 1.2% rests with the top ten. Sample: peripheral blood. The origin of the receptors is a woman aged 50 to 65 with acute or convalescent COVID-19.

V gene TRBV30 combines with J gene TRBJ2-2, with 8 bases fitting TRBD1. V was clipped by 4 bases and J by 1 base; unmatched bases: 5. Germline-derived CDR1 and CDR2 are GTSNPN and SVGIG (reference sequence). The CDR3 covers 15 residues. The CDR3 spells CAWIFGTGNTGELFF. The CDR3 region has the DNA TGTGCCTGGATTTTTGGGACAGGGAACACCGGGGAGCTGTTTTTT. Variable domain in full (rest from reference TRBV30 and TRBJ2-2): SQTIHQWPATLVQPVGSPLSLECTVEGTSNPNLYWYRQAAGRGLQLLFYSVGIGQISSEVPQNLSASRPQDRQFILSSKKLLLSDSGFYLCAWIFGTGNTGELFFGEGSRLTVL.

On this clone: This specimen includes other DNA sequences encoding the same CDR3. The chain couples TRBV3-1 (or the pseudogene TRBV3-2) to TRBJ1-5; TRBD1 matches 7 bases. The J segment lost 1 base and the V segment lost 1 base, leaving 1 base of the junction unmatched. The CDR3 is made up of 15 amino acids. Per germline, CDR1 LGHDT and CDR2 YNNKEL (reference sequence). The CDR3 nucleotides are TGTGCCAGCAGCCAAGGGGGACAGAGCAATCAGCCCCAGCATTTT. Translation: CASSQGGQSNQPQHF.

The J gene is TRBJ1-4, the V gene TRBV19; 9 positions agree with TRBD1. The germline CDR1 and CDR2 sequences are LNHDA and SQIVND (reference sequence). With 11 bases clipped from V and 6 bases from J, the junction kept 7 bases outside the gene matches. The CDR3 runs to 13 residues. The CDR3 DNA reads as TGTGCCGGAGGGAGGACAGGGGATGAAAAACTGTTTTTT. As protein: CAGGRTGDEKLFF.

This clone appeared once. This rearrangement joins TRBV10-1 to TRBJ2-7; possible D gene TRBD2, 6 bases. This CDR3 is 17 amino acids long. V lost 6 bases to trimming and J lost 0 bases, with 21 bases between them. The germline CDR1 and CDR2 sequences are WNHNN and SYGVQD (reference sequence). CDR3 sequence reads: CASRVRNSQRVSYEQYV. The CDR3 DNA sequence: TGCGCCAGCAGGGTTCGCAACTCCCAGCGGGTCTCCTACGAGCAGTACGTC.

The table lists this clone with a few counts. The CDR3 loop reads CASSLSLGVTGELFF. The CDR3 DNA follows: TGTGCCAGCAGCTTATCCCTCGGGGTCACCGGGGAGCTGTTTTTT. The chain is built from TRBV7-9 and TRBJ2-2; weak D call: TRBD2 (5 bases). CDR3 length: 15 residues. Germline assignment: CDR1 SEHNR and CDR2 FQNEAQ (reference sequence). The ends were cut back, 2 bases at V and 4 bases at J, with 11 bases in the middle.

The chain has TRBV3-1 (or the pseudogene TRBV3-2) and TRBJ1-4; the D gene is possibly TRBD1 (5 bases). The CDR3 is made up of 13 amino acids. CDR1 is LGHDT and CDR2 is YNNKEL in the germline V gene (reference sequence). Trimming took 8 bases from V and 7 from J, leaving 14 bases between them. CDR3 in amino acids: CASGGLSSEKLFF. In DNA, the CDR3 is TGTGCCAGCGGGGGACTTAGTAGTGAAAAACTGTTTTTT.